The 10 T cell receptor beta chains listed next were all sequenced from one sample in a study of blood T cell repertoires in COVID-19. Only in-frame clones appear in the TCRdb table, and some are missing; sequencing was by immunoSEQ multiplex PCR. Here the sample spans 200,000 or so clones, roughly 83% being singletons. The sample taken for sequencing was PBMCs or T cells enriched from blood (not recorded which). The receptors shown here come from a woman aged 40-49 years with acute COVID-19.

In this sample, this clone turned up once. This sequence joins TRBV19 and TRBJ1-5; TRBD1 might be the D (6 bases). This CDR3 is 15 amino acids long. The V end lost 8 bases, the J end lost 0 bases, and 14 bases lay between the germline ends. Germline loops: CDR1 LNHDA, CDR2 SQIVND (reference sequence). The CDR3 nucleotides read TGTGCCAGTGGACACGGACAGTATAGCAATCAGCCCCAGCATTTT. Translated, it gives CASGHGQYSNQPQHF.

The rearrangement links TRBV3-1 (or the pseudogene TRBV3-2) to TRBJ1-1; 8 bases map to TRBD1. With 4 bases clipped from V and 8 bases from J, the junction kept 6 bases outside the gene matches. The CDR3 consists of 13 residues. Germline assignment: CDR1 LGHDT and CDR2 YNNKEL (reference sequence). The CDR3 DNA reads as TGTGCCAGCAGCCGCGGACAGGGCAAAGAAGCTTTCTTT. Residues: CASSRGQGKEAFF.

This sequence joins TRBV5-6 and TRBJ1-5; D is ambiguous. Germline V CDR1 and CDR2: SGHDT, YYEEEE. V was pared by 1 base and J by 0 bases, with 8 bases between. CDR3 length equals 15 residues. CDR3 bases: TGTGCCAGCAGCTTGCTTTCAGATAGCAATCAGCCCCAGCATTTT. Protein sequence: CASSLLSDSNQPQHF.

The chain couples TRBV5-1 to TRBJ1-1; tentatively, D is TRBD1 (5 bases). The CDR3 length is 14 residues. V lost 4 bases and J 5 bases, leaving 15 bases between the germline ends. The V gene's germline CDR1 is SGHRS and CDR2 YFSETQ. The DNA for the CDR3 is TGCGCCAGCAGCCGACTCGGGCAGGGAACTGAAGCTTTCTTT. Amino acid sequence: CASSRLGQGTEAFF.

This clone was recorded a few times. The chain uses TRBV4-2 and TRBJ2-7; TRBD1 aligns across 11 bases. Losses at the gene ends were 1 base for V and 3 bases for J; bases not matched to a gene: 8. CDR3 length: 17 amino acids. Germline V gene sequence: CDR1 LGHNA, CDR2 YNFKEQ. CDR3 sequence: CASSQGISGTGGYEQYF. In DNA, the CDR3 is TGTGCCAGCAGCCAAGGTATTTCGGGGACAGGGGGCTACGAGCAGTACTTC.

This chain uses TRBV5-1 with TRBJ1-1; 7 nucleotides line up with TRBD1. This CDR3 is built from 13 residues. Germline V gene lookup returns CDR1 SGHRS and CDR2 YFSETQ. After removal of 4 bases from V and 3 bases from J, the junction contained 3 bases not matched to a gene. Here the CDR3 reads CASSIQGDTEAFF. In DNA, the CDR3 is TGCGCCAGCAGCATTCAGGGGGACACTGAAGCTTTCTTT.

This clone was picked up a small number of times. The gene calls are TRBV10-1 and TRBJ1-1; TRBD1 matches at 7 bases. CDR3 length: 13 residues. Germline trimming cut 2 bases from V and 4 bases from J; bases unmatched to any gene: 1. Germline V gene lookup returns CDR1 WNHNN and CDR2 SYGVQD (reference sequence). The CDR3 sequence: CASSERQGTEAFF. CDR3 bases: TGCGCCAGCAGTGAGCGACAGGGCACTGAAGCTTTCTTT.

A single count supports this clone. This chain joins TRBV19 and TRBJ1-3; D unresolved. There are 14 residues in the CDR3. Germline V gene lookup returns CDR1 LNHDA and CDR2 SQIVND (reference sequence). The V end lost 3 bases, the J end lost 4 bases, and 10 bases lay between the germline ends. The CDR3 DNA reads TGTGCCAGTAGTATTGCCGCGAACGGAAACACCATATATTTT. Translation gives CASSIAANGNTIYF.

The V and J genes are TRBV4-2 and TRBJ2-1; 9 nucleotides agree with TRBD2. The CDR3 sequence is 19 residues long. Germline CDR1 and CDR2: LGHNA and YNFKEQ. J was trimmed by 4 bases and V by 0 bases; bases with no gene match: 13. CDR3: CASSQDRRSGGEVYNEQFF. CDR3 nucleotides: TGTGCCAGCAGCCAAGATAGGCGTAGCGGGGGAGAAGTATACAATGAGCAGTTCTTC.

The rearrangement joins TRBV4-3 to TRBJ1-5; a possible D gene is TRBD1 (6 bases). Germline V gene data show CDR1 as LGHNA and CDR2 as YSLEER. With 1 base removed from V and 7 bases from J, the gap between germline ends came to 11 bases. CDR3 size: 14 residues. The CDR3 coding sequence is TGCGCCAGCAGCCAAGGGGCGGGGGGCCAGCCCCAGCATTTT. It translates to CASSQGAGGQPQHF.